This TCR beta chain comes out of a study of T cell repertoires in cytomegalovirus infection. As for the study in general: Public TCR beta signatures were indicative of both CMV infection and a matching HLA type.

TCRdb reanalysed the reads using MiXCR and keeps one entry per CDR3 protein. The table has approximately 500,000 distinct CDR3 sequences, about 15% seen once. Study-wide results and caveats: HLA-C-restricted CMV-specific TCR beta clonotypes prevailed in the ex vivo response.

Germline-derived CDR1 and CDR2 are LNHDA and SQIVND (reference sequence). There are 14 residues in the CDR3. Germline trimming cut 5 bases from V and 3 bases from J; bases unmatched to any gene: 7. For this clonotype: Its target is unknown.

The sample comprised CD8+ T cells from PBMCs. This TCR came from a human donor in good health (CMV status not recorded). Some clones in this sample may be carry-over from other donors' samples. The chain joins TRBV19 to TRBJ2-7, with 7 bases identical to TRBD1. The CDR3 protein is CASSQPGTVYEQYF. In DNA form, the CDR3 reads TGTGCCAGTAGTCAACCCGGGACAGTCTACGAGCAGTACTTC.